The rows below give T cell receptor beta chains drawn from one sample of a study of technical replicates of blood from a few donors. Method: immunoSEQ multiplex PCR; TCRdb's copy keeps in-frame clones and lacks some. Among about 16,000 clones, around nine tenths were seen once, and the ten largest hold 9% to 15%. The sample taken for sequencing was PBMCs. These TCRs come from a human donor in good health. The CDR3 runs from the conserved cysteine through the conserved F or W. A D gene is named only where the DNA matches it firmly. The size field is filled for only some rows; it gives once, few, many or a size class.

TRBJ1-5	14	.	.	TRBV19	CASSIGQANQPQHF	TGTGCCAGTAGTATAGGCCAGGCCAATCAGCCCCAGCATTTT
TRBJ2-7	16	.	TRBD2	TRBV9	CASSVESGGLAREQYF	TGTGCCAGCAGCGTAGAGTCGGGGGGACTAGCGCGCGAGCAGTACTTC
TRBJ2-7	18	once	TRBD2	TRBV4-1	CASSQDALVYGRNSEQYF	TGCGCCAGCAGCCAAGATGCCCTCGTCTACGGGAGGAATTCCGAGCAGTACTTC
TRBJ2-7	13	.	.	TRBV7-2	CASSPRSRREQYF	TGTGCCAGCAGCCCTCGTAGCCGCCGCGAGCAGTACTTC
TRBJ2-3	16	few	TRBD2	TRBV10-2	CASSEWLAGNTDTQYF	TGCGCCAGCAGTGAGTGGCTAGCGGGAAACACAGATACGCAGTATTTT
TRBJ1-2	13	.	.	TRBV5-6	CASSPSGGAGYTF	TGTGCCAGCAGCCCATCTGGGGGGGCTGGCTACACCTTC
TRBJ1-5	15	few	.	TRBV6-1	CASSEKPERGQPQHF	TGTGCCAGCAGTGAAAAGCCCGAACGGGGTCAGCCCCAGCATTTT
TRBJ2-7	12	few	.	TRBV6-4	CASSDREGEQYF	TGTGCCAGCAGTGACCGAGAGGGCGAGCAGTACTTC
TRBJ2-1	17	.	TRBD2	TRBV10-1	CASSEGPGLAVYNEQFF	TGCGCCAGCAGTGAAGGACCGGGACTAGCGGTCTACAATGAGCAGTTCTTC
TRBJ2-7	18	.	TRBD2	TRBV5-1	CASSFFPRLAPSSYEQYF	TGCGCCAGCAGCTTTTTCCCGCGACTAGCGCCAAGCTCCTACGAGCAGTACTTC
TRBJ2-3	12	.	.	TRBV28	CASSSVTDTQYF	TGTGCCAGCTCCTCAGTCACAGATACGCAGTATTTT
TRBJ2-3	17	.	TRBD2	TRBV4-1	CASSPPTSGGGPDTQYF	TGCGCCAGCAGCCCCCCGACTAGCGGAGGAGGGCCAGATACGCAGTATTTT
TRBJ2-1	18	.	TRBD2	TRBV28	CATNSGLAGGASYNEQFF	TGTGCCACTAACTCGGGACTAGCGGGAGGGGCATCCTACAATGAGCAGTTCTTC
TRBJ1-1	12	.	.	TRBV6-5	CASSYGGTEAFF	TGTGCCAGCAGTTATGGGGGGACTGAAGCTTTCTTT